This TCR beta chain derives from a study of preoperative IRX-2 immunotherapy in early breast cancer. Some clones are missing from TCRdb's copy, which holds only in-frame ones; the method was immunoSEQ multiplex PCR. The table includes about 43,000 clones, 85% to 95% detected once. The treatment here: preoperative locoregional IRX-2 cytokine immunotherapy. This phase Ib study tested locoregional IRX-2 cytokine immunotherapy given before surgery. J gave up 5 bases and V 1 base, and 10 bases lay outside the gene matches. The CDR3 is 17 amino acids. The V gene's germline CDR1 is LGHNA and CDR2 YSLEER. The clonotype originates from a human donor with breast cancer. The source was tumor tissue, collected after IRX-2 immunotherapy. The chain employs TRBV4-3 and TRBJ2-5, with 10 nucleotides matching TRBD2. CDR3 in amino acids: CASSQGKILAGVETQYF. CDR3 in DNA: TGCGCCAGCAGCCAAGGAAAAATTCTAGCGGGGGTTGAGACCCAGTACTTC.